What follows are 20 T cell receptor beta chains derived from one specimen sequenced in a study of blood T cell repertoires in COVID-19. Clones were sequenced by immunoSEQ multiplex PCR, and TCRdb holds only the in-frame ones, with some missing. The sample contains about 320,000 clones, roughly 86% of which appear only once. The material sequenced was peripheral blood. These receptors all stem from a woman aged 45-65 years with acute or convalescent COVID-19.

This chain uses TRBV5-1 with TRBJ1-3; the D is unclear. The V gene lost 1 base and the J gene lost 0 bases, with 8 bases spanning the gap. This CDR3 is built from 15 residues. In germline, CDR1 is SGHRS, CDR2 YFSETQ. The CDR3, as DNA: TGCGCCAGCAGCTTGTTTTCTCCCTCTGGAAACACCATATATTTT. Translated, it gives CASSLFSPSGNTIYF.

The J gene is TRBJ1-5, the V gene TRBV19; unclear D gene. CDR1 and CDR2 (germline): LNHDA, SQIVND (reference sequence). V was pared by 11 bases and J by 7 bases, with 21 bases between. This CDR3 comprises 14 residues. The CDR3 is CASSIGGSAQPQHF. Written as DNA, the CDR3 is TGTGCCTCTTCGATAGGAGGGTCAGCCCAGCCCCAGCATTTT.

The CDR3 loop reads CASSYSRTGGTEAFF. CDR3 DNA: TGTGCCAGCAGTTACTCTAGGACAGGGGGTACTGAAGCTTTCTTT. The chain has TRBV6-5 and TRBJ1-1, with 10 bases fitting TRBD1. The CDR3 has 15 residues. Unmatched junction bases numbered 3, after V lost 0 bases and J lost 5 bases. Germline V gene data show CDR1 as MNHEY and CDR2 as SVGAGI.

This clone was detected only a few times. CDR3 nucleotides: TGTGCCAGCAGGTCCGGGGGAGTCCCTGAAGCTTTCTTT. Amino acid sequence: CASRSGGVPEAFF. V gene TRBV28 combines with J gene TRBJ1-1, with D possibly being TRBD1 (5 bases). V shed 6 bases and J shed 6 bases, with 14 bases lying between them. The CDR3 extends over 13 amino acids. Looked up from germline, CDR1 is MDHEN and CDR2 is SYDVKM.

The J gene is TRBJ2-4, the V gene TRBV28; TRBD1 is a possible D gene (6 bases). The CDR3 contains 12 residues. From germline, CDR1 is MDHEN and CDR2 SYDVKM. V was trimmed by 6 bases and J by 8 bases, leaving 11 bases between them. CDR3 protein: CASRKQGDIQYF. The CDR3 DNA reads TGTGCCAGCAGAAAACAGGGTGACATTCAGTACTTC.

The chain couples TRBV24-1 to TRBJ2-1; 12 bases are a match to TRBD2. This CDR3 is 17 amino acids long. V was pared by 3 bases and J by 4 bases, with 6 bases of the junction left unmatched. Germline assignment: CDR1 KGHDR and CDR2 SFDVKD. The CDR3 sequence: CATSDPGLAGWYNEQFF. The CDR3, as DNA: TGTGCCACCAGTGATCCAGGACTAGCGGGATGGTACAATGAGCAGTTCTTC.

The V call is TRBV3-1 (or the pseudogene TRBV3-2), the J call TRBJ2-1, with 10 bases aligning to TRBD2. The CDR3 has 15 amino acids. Germline loops: CDR1 LGHDT, CDR2 YNNKEL (reference sequence). Trimming took 4 bases from V and 5 from J; bases not matched to a gene: 5. The DNA of the CDR3 is TGTGCCAGCAGCCCTACTAGCGGGAAGAACAATGAGCAGTTCTTC. Its protein is CASSPTSGKNNEQFF.

V usage is TRBV19 and J usage is TRBJ1-1; D is uncertain. Germline V gives CDR1 LNHDA, CDR2 SQIVND (reference sequence). The CDR3 consists of 14 residues. V was pared by 3 bases and J by 0 bases, with 8 bases between. This CDR3 is CASSIGGLNTEAFF. The CDR3 DNA is TGTGCCAGTAGTATCGGCGGATTGAACACTGAAGCTTTCTTT.

The chain is built from TRBV5-1 and TRBJ2-6; D perhaps matches TRBD1 (6 bases). CDR1 and CDR2 from the germline V gene are SGHRS and YFSETQ. This CDR3 comprises 18 residues. Trimming shortened V by 0 bases and J by 0 bases, and 13 bases separated the two germline ends. The CDR3 DNA is TGCGCCAGCAGCTTGGTCCAGCAGGGGAGCTCTGGGGCCAACGTCCTGACTTTC. This translates into CASSLVQQGSSGANVLTF.

CDR3 sequence (DNA): TGCGCCAGCAGCCAAGTTGGGCCGGGGCTTGGGTTGGGACTAGCTGAGTACATTCAGTACTTC. Protein sequence: CASSQVGPGLGLGLAEYIQYF. J is TRBJ2-4 and V is TRBV4-3, with TRBD2 matching 9 bases. Germline CDR1 LGHNA, CDR2 YSLEER. This CDR3 region has 21 residues. J was trimmed by 8 bases and V by 1 base; bases with no gene match: 24.

This clone was detected only once. The V gene is TRBV7-2, the J gene TRBJ1-2; D gene ambiguous. The V end was cut by 2 bases, the J end by 4 bases, with 11 bases between. This CDR3 spans 14 amino acids. The germline V gene encodes CDR1 SGHTA and CDR2 FQGNSA. CDR3 DNA: TGTGCCAGCAGCTTACACGGGGTTGGCTATGGCTACACCTTC. This gives the protein CASSLHGVGYGYTF.

The chain uses TRBV28 and TRBJ2-5; TRBD2 aligns across 11 bases. Germline V CDR1 and CDR2: MDHEN, SYDVKM. The V and J ends lost 4 bases and 3 bases, in that order; junction bases with no gene match: 4. The CDR3 extends over 15 amino acids. CDR3 sequence (DNA): TGTGCCAGCAGTTCACTAGCGGGAGAGGAAGAGACCCAGTACTTC. Residues: CASSSLAGEEETQYF.

The chain recombines TRBV12-3 or TRBV12-4 with TRBJ2-1; TRBD2 matches at 9 bases. V was pared by 5 bases and J by 9 bases, with 2 bases of the junction left unmatched. The length of the CDR3 is 12 residues. The CDR3 here is CASSPLAGEQFF. For the CDR3, the DNA is TGTGCCAGCAGTCCACTAGCGGGTGAGCAGTTCTTC.

The chain combines TRBV5-1 with TRBJ2-3, with 10 bases identical to TRBD2. This CDR3 contains 16 residues. Losses at the gene ends were 3 bases for V and 0 bases for J; bases not matched to a gene: 4. Germline V gene sequence: CDR1 SGHRS, CDR2 YFSETQ. CDR3 region: CASSSLAGASTDTQYF. DNA for the CDR3: TGCGCCAGCAGCTCTCTAGCGGGGGCTAGCACAGATACGCAGTATTTT.

The CDR3 loop is CASVPGQGLRGYTF. CDR3 DNA sequence: TGTGCCAGCGTACCGGGACAGGGGCTAAGAGGCTACACCTTC. The chain joins TRBV28 to TRBJ1-2, with 10 bases lining up with TRBD1. J gave up 8 bases and V 8 bases, and 11 bases lay outside the gene matches. Germline V lookup: CDR1 MDHEN, CDR2 SYDVKM. The CDR3 covers 14 residues.

This chain uses TRBV7-8 with TRBJ2-1; possibly TRBD2 for D (6 bases). This CDR3 region has 13 residues. Germline V gene sequence: CDR1 SGHVS, CDR2 FQNEAQ. V was trimmed by 4 bases and J by 8 bases, leaving 12 bases between them. The CDR3 coding sequence is TGTGCCAGCAGCTCACCCCGGGAGTATGAGCAGTTCTTC. The encoded protein is CASSSPREYEQFF.

The genes are TRBV4-3 and TRBJ1-6; 8 positions match TRBD1. V lost 1 base and J lost 9; bases outside the gene matches: 8. CDR1 and CDR2 from the germline V gene are LGHNA and YSLEER. This CDR3 has 16 residues. The CDR3 loop reads CASSQAVTGAFSPLHF. CDR3 sequence (DNA): TGCGCCAGCAGCCAAGCTGTGACAGGGGCATTTTCACCCCTCCACTTT.

The chain combines TRBV6-2 or TRBV6-3 with TRBJ2-1; 9 positions match TRBD1. J was trimmed by 3 bases and V by 3 bases; bases with no gene match: 3. Germline lookup yields CDR1 MNHEY and CDR2 SVGEGT. The CDR3 contains 15 residues. The CDR3 region has the DNA TGTGCCAGCAGTTATATGGGACAGGGCTACAATGAGCAGTTCTTC. It specifies CASSYMGQGYNEQFF.

This sequence joins TRBV4-1 and TRBJ1-4, with a tentative D call TRBD1 (5 bases). This CDR3 has 14 residues. The V and J ends lost 0 bases and 8 bases respectively, with 10 bases between them. The V gene's germline CDR1 is MGHRA and CDR2 YSYEKL. The CDR3: CASSQEQAREKLFF. The CDR3 bases are TGCGCCAGCAGCCAAGAACAGGCTCGGGAAAAACTGTTTTTT.

The gene calls are TRBV20-1 and TRBJ2-7; D possibly corresponds to TRBD2 (5 bases). CDR3 size: 13 residues. Trimming left V 3 bases short and J 7 bases short, with 16 bases between. The germline V gene encodes CDR1 DFQATT and CDR2 SNEGSKA (reference sequence). Here the CDR3 DNA reads TGCAGTGCTAGTCCCGAACTAGGTAGGGAGCAGTACTTC. Its protein product is CSASPELGREQYF.